The 13 T cell receptor beta chains below all came from one sample that was sequenced in a study of cytotoxic CD8 clonotypes in ibrutinib-treated CLL (dated by TCRdb to the early 2020s). Preparation of the library involved the immunoSEQ multiplex PCR assay. The table was pulled from immuneACCESS by TCRdb, which kept in-frame rearrangements only. Such tables lose some clones; where checked, under half of the loss comes from unresolved V genes, and the rest has no known cause. The sample table shows 110,000 to 150,000 clones, and approximately 77% are seen once. Around a quarter of the sample is in the top ten clones. The time point label for this specimen denotes: about eleven months on ibrutinib. This material consisted of PBMCs, taken after 12 months of ibrutinib treatment. These receptors all come from a human donor with chronic lymphocytic leukemia.

The V call is TRBV7-9, the J call TRBJ2-6; D is unresolved. From germline, CDR1 is SEHNR and CDR2 FQNEAQ (reference sequence). V lost 8 bases to trimming and J lost 4 bases, with 6 bases between them. This CDR3 has 12 amino acids. For the CDR3, the DNA is TGTGCCAGCCTTGGCGGGGCCAACGTCCTGACTTTC. This translates into CASLGGANVLTF.

The chain links TRBV20-1 to TRBJ2-1, with D maybe TRBD2 (5 bases). CDR1 and CDR2 (germline): DFQATT, SNEGSKA (reference sequence). V was trimmed by 2 bases and J by 10 bases, leaving 6 bases between them. The CDR3 has 10 amino acids. The CDR3 loop is CSARTREQFF. For the CDR3, the DNA is TGCAGTGCTAGAACTAGAGAGCAGTTCTTC.

This clone was counted between two and nine times. V is TRBV10-3 and J is TRBJ2-5; 9 bases fit TRBD2. Germline CDR1 and CDR2: ENHRY and SYGVKD. The V segment lost 2 bases and the J segment 5 bases; nucleotides outside the gene matches: 6. The CDR3 totals 15 residues. The CDR3 DNA reads TGTGCCATCAGTGAGGAGCGGGGGGCATGGGAGACCCAGTACTTC. Its translation is CAISEERGAWETQYF.

This clone was detected only a few times. The chain links TRBV4-3 to TRBJ2-7; tentative D call: TRBD1 (6 bases). The V gene lost 0 bases and the J gene lost 2 bases, with 8 bases spanning the gap. Per germline, CDR1 LGHNA and CDR2 YSLEER. This CDR3 has 14 amino acids. This CDR3 reads CASSQDRTAYEQYF. In DNA form, the CDR3 reads TGCGCCAGCAGCCAAGATAGGACAGCCTACGAGCAGTACTTC.

The table lists this clone with a few counts. The gene calls are TRBV27 and TRBJ2-3, with a tentative D call TRBD1 (6 bases). This CDR3 comprises 15 residues. Trimming shortened V by 5 bases and J by 3 bases, and 15 bases separated the two germline ends. Looked up from germline, CDR1 is MNHEY and CDR2 is SMNVEV (reference sequence). CDR3 protein: CASSRQGQWTDTQYF. In nucleotides, the CDR3 is TGTGCCAGCAGTCGCCAGGGGCAGTGGACAGATACGCAGTATTTT.

With respect to this clone: Other DNA sequences in the sample encode the same CDR3. The chain links TRBV30 to TRBJ2-1, with 8 bases fitting TRBD2. The CDR3 sequence is 14 residues long. Per germline, CDR1 GTSNPN and CDR2 SVGIG (reference sequence). V shed 6 bases and J 4 bases; nucleotides not matched to a gene: 8. CDR3: CACRLAGGYNEQFF. CDR3 nucleotides: TGTGCCTGCCGCCTGGCGGGAGGATACAATGAGCAGTTCTTC.

The genes are TRBV29-1 and TRBJ2-5; D remains ambiguous. The length of the CDR3 is 11 residues. Per the germline V gene, CDR1 is SQVTM and CDR2 is ANQGSEA. Trimming shortened V by 4 bases and J by 4 bases, and 7 bases separated the two germline ends. This chain's CDR3 is CSVARVETQYF. The DNA of the CDR3 is TGCAGCGTTGCCCGGGTAGAGACCCAGTACTTC.

The J gene is TRBJ2-7, the V gene TRBV7-8; D possibly corresponds to TRBD1 (5 bases). This CDR3 has 15 amino acids. Germline V CDR1 and CDR2: SGHVS, FQNEAQ. V was trimmed by 0 bases and J by 2 bases, leaving 11 bases between them. The chain's CDR3 is CASSLARVGAYEQYF. The CDR3 nucleotides read TGTGCCAGCAGCTTAGCCCGGGTAGGGGCCTACGAGCAGTACTTC.

Comments on this clone: The same CDR3 can be traced to other DNA sequences in this sample. The chain joins TRBV19 to TRBJ1-2, with D tentatively TRBD1 (6 bases). The V end was cut by 5 bases, the J end by 2 bases, with 9 bases between. Germline assignment: CDR1 LNHDA and CDR2 SQIVND (reference sequence). CDR3 length equals 13 residues. DNA of the CDR3: TGTGCCAGTAGTCGGGGGGCCAACTATGGCTACACCTTC. Translated, it gives CASSRGANYGYTF.

The genes are TRBV7-2 and TRBJ2-1; D is ambiguous. Germline CDR1 reads SGHTA; CDR2 reads FQGNSA. This CDR3 spans 13 amino acids. V was cut by 4 bases and J by 8 bases, with 12 bases left in between. For the CDR3, the DNA is TGTGCCAGCAGCTGGACGGTTGGCGATGAGCAGTTCTTC. Translation gives CASSWTVGDEQFF.

The CDR3 DNA reads as TGTGCCAGCAGCCCGCGGACAGGAGCTAACTATGGCTACACCTTC. Amino acid sequence: CASSPRTGANYGYTF. The chain couples TRBV11-2 to TRBJ1-2; TRBD1 agrees at 7 bases. Germline V gives CDR1 SGHAT, CDR2 FQNNGV. The trim removed 5 bases at V and 0 bases at J, leaving 6 bases unmatched. CDR3 length equals 15 residues.

V and J are TRBV7-3 and TRBJ2-1; no clear D. The CDR3 has 11 residues. V lost 2 bases to trimming and J lost 8 bases, with 4 bases between them. Germline V lookup: CDR1 SGHTA, CDR2 FQGTGA. CDR3 DNA: TGTGCCAGCAGCTTAGGGGATGAGCAGTTCTTC. It specifies CASSLGDEQFF. The entire variable domain, with the rest obtained from reference TRBV7-3 and TRBJ2-1, is as follows: GAGVSQTPSNKVTEKGKYVELRCDPISGHTALYWYRQSLGQGPEFLIYFQGTGAADDSGLPNDRFFAVRPEGSVSTLKIQRTERGDSAVYLCASSLGDEQFFGPGTRLTVL.

Only one count was recorded for this clone. The rearrangement joins TRBV28 to TRBJ1-5, with 8 bases aligning to TRBD1. This CDR3 has 14 amino acids. The germline V gene has CDR1 MDHEN and CDR2 SYDVKM. Trimming took 6 bases from V and 0 from J; bases not matched to a gene: 1. CDR3 nucleotides: TGTGCCAGCAGCGACAGGGGTAGCAATCAGCCCCAGCATTTT. Protein sequence: CASSDRGSNQPQHF.